The rows below give T cell receptor beta chains drawn from one sample of a study of shared clonotypes between healthy human individuals. Only in-frame clones appear in the TCRdb table, and some are missing; sequencing was by immunoSEQ multiplex PCR. The top ten hold roughly 0.12% of the sample, which has around 610,000 clones, approximately 96% seen once. What was sequenced was naive CD8+ T cells sorted from blood. Receptors originate from a woman in her thirties in good health. Each CDR3 is given with its conserved first and last residue. Fields, in order: J gene, V gene, CDR3 protein.

J gene: TRBJ1-1; V gene: TRBV9; CDR3 protein: CASSVGGDTEAFF
J gene: TRBJ2-5; V gene: TRBV6-1; CDR3 protein: CASSEEGGGKTQYF
J gene: TRBJ2-7; V gene: TRBV6-6; CDR3 protein: CASSYASGISYEQYF
J gene: TRBJ2-7; V gene: TRBV7-9; CDR3 protein: CASSRRGETYEQYF
J gene: TRBJ2-7; V gene: TRBV11-1; CDR3 protein: CASSQSSGRADEQYF
J gene: TRBJ2-7; V gene: TRBV28; CDR3 protein: CASSLGRGEQYF
J gene: TRBJ2-2; V gene: TRBV27; CDR3 protein: CASSLTGTLNTGELFF
J gene: TRBJ1-1; V gene: TRBV19; CDR3 protein: CASLGQSTEAFF
J gene: TRBJ2-1; V gene: TRBV13; CDR3 protein: CASSVISGHEQFF
J gene: TRBJ2-1; V gene: TRBV13; CDR3 protein: CASSPLTSGRAHRSYNEQFF
J gene: TRBJ2-7; V gene: TRBV5-6; CDR3 protein: CASSSLGEQYF
J gene: TRBJ2-1; V gene: TRBV4-2; CDR3 protein: CASSQDDLSRAYNEQFF
J gene: TRBJ1-3; V gene: TRBV19; CDR3 protein: CASVGPYDRNTIYF
J gene: TRBJ1-1; V gene: TRBV19; CDR3 protein: CASGNLGVEAEAFF
J gene: TRBJ1-1; V gene: TRBV6-6; CDR3 protein: CASSSTDTEAFF
J gene: TRBJ1-4; V gene: TRBV7-9; CDR3 protein: CASSLGSGVEEKLFF
J gene: TRBJ1-1; V gene: TRBV28; CDR3 protein: CASSLSHYTEAFF
J gene: TRBJ2-2; V gene: TRBV27; CDR3 protein: CASSLIAVGELFF
J gene: TRBJ1-6; V gene: TRBV28; CDR3 protein: CASSLPGQGVNSPLHF
J gene: TRBJ1-5; V gene: TRBV28; CDR3 protein: CASSLQGQNQPQHF
J gene: TRBJ2-7; V gene: TRBV5-1; CDR3 protein: CASSLSQGPYGEQYF
J gene: TRBJ2-3; V gene: TRBV7-9; CDR3 protein: CASRIKQGAQYF
J gene: TRBJ2-7; V gene: TRBV29-1; CDR3 protein: CSVATSGRYEQYF
J gene: TRBJ1-2; V gene: TRBV28; CDR3 protein: CASSLFFKGAIAF
J gene: TRBJ1-3; V gene: TRBV5-6; CDR3 protein: CASSLWGSGNTIYF
J gene: TRBJ1-3; V gene: TRBV6-5; CDR3 protein: CASSPDAGNTIYF
J gene: TRBJ2-2; V gene: TRBV5-5; CDR3 protein: CASSLITPGPGLNTGELFF
J gene: TRBJ2-1; V gene: TRBV6-1; CDR3 protein: CASSEGVGPYIPSSYNEQFF
J gene: TRBJ1-1; V gene: TRBV9; CDR3 protein: CASTEGGSDTEAFF
J gene: TRBJ1-2; V gene: TRBV11-2; CDR3 protein: CASSLTGSGYTF
J gene: TRBJ2-7; V gene: TRBV30; CDR3 protein: CAFNPTSGRHSYEQYF
J gene: TRBJ2-7; V gene: TRBV5-1; CDR3 protein: CASRQEFYEQYF
J gene: TRBJ2-2; V gene: TRBV5-5; CDR3 protein: CASSPGTGVTGELFF
J gene: TRBJ2-7; V gene: TRBV9; CDR3 protein: CASSPRHPGDHEQYF
J gene: TRBJ2-4; V gene: TRBV7-9; CDR3 protein: CASSTNRGGRNIQYF
J gene: TRBJ2-5; V gene: TRBV5-6; CDR3 protein: CASSLAGVAGQETQYF
J gene: TRBJ2-2; V gene: TRBV13; CDR3 protein: CASSLGLVENTGELFF
J gene: TRBJ2-7; V gene: TRBV5-6; CDR3 protein: CASSFGTGLYEQYF
J gene: TRBJ1-4; V gene: TRBV28; CDR3 protein: CASSYTGRKNEKLFF
J gene: TRBJ2-4; V gene: TRBV30; CDR3 protein: CAWSSRTGSAKNIQYF
J gene: TRBJ2-7; V gene: TRBV9; CDR3 protein: CASSVVSNSYEQYF
J gene: TRBJ2-5; V gene: TRBV7-7; CDR3 protein: CASSPGTSGLYQETQYF
J gene: TRBJ2-5; V gene: TRBV2; CDR3 protein: CASTQLAGVEHPGLETQYF
J gene: TRBJ2-1; V gene: TRBV9; CDR3 protein: CASSVAGISYNEQFF
J gene: TRBJ1-1; V gene: TRBV29-1; CDR3 protein: CSAGTGQRNTEAFF
J gene: TRBJ1-2; V gene: TRBV7-9; CDR3 protein: CASSLVKGEGYGYTF
J gene: TRBJ2-7; V gene: TRBV9; CDR3 protein: CASSVGGVAYEQYF
J gene: TRBJ2-1; V gene: TRBV14; CDR3 protein: CASSQDRGRPYNEQFF
J gene: TRBJ2-2; V gene: TRBV13; CDR3 protein: CASSSTSTPGNTGELFF
J gene: TRBJ1-5; V gene: TRBV28; CDR3 protein: CASKAGLIVGPQHF
J gene: TRBJ2-2; V gene: TRBV5-1; CDR3 protein: CASSLWDRGTGELFF
J gene: TRBJ2-5; V gene: TRBV28; CDR3 protein: CASTLQDYQETQYF
J gene: TRBJ2-7; V gene: TRBV7-2; CDR3 protein: CASSPRSGTGPYEQYF
J gene: TRBJ2-1; V gene: TRBV30; CDR3 protein: CAWEVGAGYNEQFF
J gene: TRBJ2-1; V gene: TRBV19; CDR3 protein: CASTPGLDYNEQFF